The 20 T cell receptor beta chains given below trace back to one sample, sequenced in a study of blood T cell repertoires in COVID-19. Sequencing was performed with immunoSEQ multiplex PCR; in TCRdb, only in-frame clones are kept and a portion is missing. Of 300,000 to 450,000 clones detected, around 87% appear once; the ten largest clones hold more than 0.8%. The sequenced sample was PBMCs or T cells enriched from blood (not recorded which). All receptors come from a man aged 18-30 years who had recovered from COVID-19.

The chain has TRBV19 and TRBJ1-1, with D tentatively TRBD1 (6 bases). This CDR3 comprises 14 residues. Between the trimmed V and J ends, which lost 6 bases and 5 bases, there was a span of 16 bases. Germline V gene lookup returns CDR1 LNHDA and CDR2 SQIVND (reference sequence). The CDR3 region has the DNA TGTGCCAGTAGCCCGGACAGAGTGAGAACTGAAGCTTTCTTT. Translating it yields CASSPDRVRTEAFF.

The rearrangement joins TRBV3-1 (or the pseudogene TRBV3-2) to TRBJ1-5; 9 positions match TRBD1. Trimming removed 10 bases from V and 7 bases from J; junction bases left unmatched: 5. Germline CDR1 reads LGHDT; CDR2 reads YNNKEL (reference sequence). This CDR3 spans 12 amino acids. CDR3 DNA: TGTGCCAACGGGGACAGGGAACAGCCCCAGCATTTT. It yields the protein CANGDREQPQHF.

The rearrangement uses TRBV5-1 and TRBJ2-7, with 10 bases fitting TRBD2. Germline V gives CDR1 SGHRS, CDR2 YFSETQ. The length of the CDR3 is 14 residues. V shed 3 bases, J shed 5 bases, and the junction held 5 bases outside the gene matches. For the CDR3, the DNA is TGCGCCAGCAGCTCCGATGGACTAGCGGACGAGCAGTACTTC. This encodes CASSSDGLADEQYF.

Only one count was recorded for this clone. This chain joins TRBV30 and TRBJ2-7; D possibly corresponds to TRBD1 (6 bases). With 3 bases removed from V and 0 bases from J, the gap between germline ends came to 9 bases. In germline, CDR1 is GTSNPN, CDR2 SVGIG (reference sequence). This CDR3 spans 13 amino acids. DNA for the CDR3: TGTGCCTGGAGCCGACAGGACTCCTACGAGCAGTACTTC. It is translated as CAWSRQDSYEQYF.

The rearrangement links TRBV27 to TRBJ2-1; TRBD2 agrees at 7 bases. V shed 1 base, J shed 5 bases, and the junction held 8 bases outside the gene matches. Germline CDR1 is MNHEY and CDR2 is SMNVEV (reference sequence). The CDR3 consists of 16 residues. The CDR3 nucleotides read TGTGCCAGCAGTTTATTCGTGCTAGCGGCGGACAATGAGCAGTTCTTC. Encoded protein: CASSLFVLAADNEQFF.

The rearrangement uses TRBV19 and TRBJ1-6; no reliable D call. Trimming left V 1 base short and J 9 bases short, with 19 bases between. This CDR3 spans 17 amino acids. Germline CDR1 reads LNHDA; CDR2 reads SQIVND (reference sequence). CDR3 coding DNA: TGTGCCAGTAGTATAGGTCGACGGAGGACCACGGTTTCACCCCTCCACTTT. The encoded protein is CASSIGRRRTTVSPLHF. Looking up the rest from reference TRBV19 and TRBJ1-6 gives the full variable domain: DGGITQSPKYLFRKEGQNVTLSCEQNLNHDAMYWYRQDPGQGLRLIYYSQIVNDFQKGDIAEGYSVSREKKESFPLTVTSAQKNPTAFYLCASSIGRRRTTVSPLHFGNGTRLTVT.

The V gene is TRBV9, the J gene TRBJ2-1, with 8 bases aligning to TRBD2. Germline CDR1 and CDR2: SGDLS and YYNGEE. This CDR3 has 15 amino acids. Germline trimming cut 1 base from V and 5 bases from J; bases unmatched to any gene: 5. CDR3 in amino acids: CASSVRAGGDNEQFF. DNA of the CDR3: TGTGCCAGCAGCGTAAGGGCGGGAGGCGACAATGAGCAGTTCTTC.

Details on this clone: This sample also contains other DNA sequences that code for the same CDR3. The V and J genes are TRBV3-1 (or the pseudogene TRBV3-2) and TRBJ2-7; D not certain. The germline V and J ends were trimmed by 4 bases and 4 bases, with 5 bases remaining between them. Germline CDR1 is LGHDT and CDR2 is YNNKEL (reference sequence). There are 11 residues in the CDR3. The CDR3 reads CASSLRYEQYF. The CDR3 DNA reads TGTGCCAGCAGCCTCCGGTACGAGCAGTACTTC.

This clone was detected only once. The CDR3: CASSRGGTQYF. The CDR3 DNA reads TGTGCCAGCAGTCGCGGGGGGACCCAGTACTTC. V and J are TRBV12-3 or TRBV12-4 and TRBJ2-5; 7 nucleotides line up with TRBD2. The CDR3 has 11 residues. V gave up 5 bases and J gave up 7 bases; unmatched junction bases: 1.

The rearrangement uses TRBV9 and TRBJ2-2; 11 positions agree with TRBD2. J was trimmed by 4 bases and V by 3 bases; bases with no gene match: 5. The CDR3 spans 16 residues. Germline CDR1 reads SGDLS; CDR2 reads YYNGEE. For the CDR3, the DNA is TGTGCCAGCAGCGATCTACTAGCGGGAGTCACCGGGGAGCTGTTTTTT. Translating it yields CASSDLLAGVTGELFF.

The CDR3 region is CASSKLPTGRNTIYF. In DNA, the CDR3 is TGTGCCAGCAGCAAACTACCGACAGGCCGCAACACCATATATTTT. The genes are TRBV5-4 and TRBJ1-3; D possibly corresponds to TRBD1 (6 bases). Looked up from germline, CDR1 is SGHNT and CDR2 is YYREEE (reference sequence). V was shortened by 4 bases and J by 7 bases, with 18 bases between the two germline ends. This CDR3 has 15 residues.

The V gene is TRBV3-1 (or the pseudogene TRBV3-2), the J gene TRBJ2-7; D is unresolved. The V and J ends lost 1 base and 6 bases respectively, with 4 bases between them. The CDR3 spans 11 residues. In germline, CDR1 is LGHDT, CDR2 YNNKEL (reference sequence). CDR3 protein: CASSQGREQYF. Written as DNA, the CDR3 is TGTGCCAGCAGCCAAGGTCGCGAGCAGTACTTC.

V is TRBV18 and J is TRBJ1-4, with D tentatively TRBD1 (6 bases). Germline-derived CDR1 and CDR2 are KGHSH and LQKENI. The V end was cut by 0 bases, the J end by 4 bases, with 15 bases between. The CDR3 length is 17 residues. As DNA, the CDR3 is TGTGCCAGCTCACCACCGGTGACAGGAGGAAATAATGAAAAACTGTTTTTT. Translated: CASSPPVTGGNNEKLFF.

The chain recombines TRBV25-1 with TRBJ2-3; D ambiguous. The CDR3 spans 13 residues. Germline CDR1 MGHDK, CDR2 SYGVNS. V shed 3 bases and J shed 2 bases, with 6 bases lying between them. CDR3 DNA: TGTGCCAGCAGTGATCCCATCACAGATACGCAGTATTTT. Amino acids: CASSDPITDTQYF.

This chain links TRBV27 with TRBJ1-4; 7 bases line up with TRBD1. Per germline, CDR1 MNHEY and CDR2 SMNVEV (reference sequence). The trim removed 5 bases at V and 0 bases at J, leaving 6 bases unmatched. The CDR3 is 16 amino acids. The CDR3 reads CASSAGGTATNEKLFF. As DNA, the CDR3 is TGTGCCAGCAGTGCAGGGGGTACTGCAACTAATGAAAAACTGTTTTTT. The full variable domain, completed using reference TRBV27 and TRBJ1-4, is EAQVTQNPRYLITVTGKKLTVTCSQNMNHEYMSWYRQDPGLGLRQIYYSMNVEVTDKGDVPEGYKVSRKEKRNFPLILESPSPNQTSLYFCASSAGGTATNEKLFFGSGTQLSVL.

The V and J genes are TRBV27 and TRBJ2-3, with 8 bases identical to TRBD1. J gave up 1 base and V 7 bases, and 7 bases lay outside the gene matches. Germline assignment: CDR1 MNHEY and CDR2 SMNVEV (reference sequence). This CDR3 comprises 15 residues. The CDR3 loop is CASTQGATGTDTQYF. CDR3 nucleotides: TGTGCCAGCACCCAGGGGGCGACGGGCACAGATACGCAGTATTTT.

The chain has TRBV9 and TRBJ1-2; D possibly corresponds to TRBD1 (6 bases). Trimming took 3 bases from V and 0 from J, leaving 9 bases between them. Per germline, CDR1 SGDLS and CDR2 YYNGEE. The CDR3 contains 14 residues. The CDR3 DNA reads TGTGCCAGCAGCGGCACAGGGTCTAACTATGGCTACACCTTC. It yields the protein CASSGTGSNYGYTF.

This clone was counted only a few times. This sequence joins TRBV4-2 and TRBJ1-2, with 7 bases aligning to TRBD1. The CDR3 is made up of 19 amino acids. Germline CDR1 reads LGHNA; CDR2 reads YNFKEQ. V lost 5 bases and J lost 2; bases outside the gene matches: 20. For the CDR3, the DNA is TGTGCCAGCAGCACAAATGAGGGGGCCCGTCTTTTTTTAAACTATGGCTACACCTTC. Translating gives CASSTNEGARLFLNYGYTF.

The chain couples TRBV28 to TRBJ2-7; the match to TRBD2 covers 9 bases. Germline V CDR1 and CDR2: MDHEN, SYDVKM. This CDR3 is built from 14 residues. The V gene end was trimmed by 10 bases and the J gene end by 0 bases; junction bases not matched to a gene: 7. CDR3 nucleotide sequence: TGTGCCACCTCCCTAGCGGGGAGCTCCTACGAGCAGTACTTC. This codes for CATSLAGSSYEQYF.

This chain connects TRBV6-5 to TRBJ2-7; D possibly corresponds to TRBD2 (6 bases). This CDR3 has 13 residues. The V end lost 5 bases, the J end lost 6 bases, and 14 bases lay between the germline ends. Germline CDR1 and CDR2: MNHEY and SVGAGI. The CDR3 loop reads CASSPPGGFEQYF. In DNA, the CDR3 is TGTGCCAGCAGTCCCCCCGGGGGTTTCGAGCAGTACTTC.